The 19 T cell receptor beta chains given below trace back to one sample, sequenced in a study of cytomegalovirus exposure and HLA in healthy donors. Here immunoSEQ multiplex PCR was the method, and the copy in TCRdb shows in-frame clones only, minus some. The sample lists hundreds of thousands of clones, around 86% occurring once. Sequenced: PBMCs. The source of these receptors is a woman younger than 35 in good health and CMV-seronegative.

The chain carries TRBV25-1 and TRBJ1-1; D is ambiguous. This CDR3 is 14 amino acids long. The germline gives CDR1 MGHDK, CDR2 SYGVNS. The V end lost 1 base, the J end lost 8 bases, and 14 bases lay between the germline ends. In nucleotides, the CDR3 is TGTGCCAGCAGTGAATCAGCCGGACGGGAGGAAGCTTTCTTT. Translation: CASSESAGREEAFF.

The chain has TRBV5-1 and TRBJ2-1; 13 bases match TRBD2. The V gene end was trimmed by 4 bases and the J gene end by 4 bases; junction bases not matched to a gene: 5. Germline V CDR1 and CDR2: SGHRS, YFSETQ. CDR3 length equals 16 residues. CDR3 amino acids: CASSISTSGGYNEQFF. The CDR3 DNA reads as TGCGCCAGCAGCATTTCGACTAGCGGGGGGTACAATGAGCAGTTCTTC.

This clone showed up many times. The chain employs TRBV5-4 and TRBJ1-2; 7 bases line up with TRBD1. This CDR3 is built from 13 residues. Germline CDR1 reads SGHNT; CDR2 reads YYREEE (reference sequence). V dropped 4 bases and J dropped 2; count of bases not matched to a gene: 2. DNA of the CDR3: TGTGCCAGCAGCCCGGGACAGAACTATGGCTACACCTTC. This codes for CASSPGQNYGYTF.

The chain combines TRBV4-1 with TRBJ2-1; 11 nucleotides line up with TRBD2. Germline loops: CDR1 MGHRA, CDR2 YSYEKL. The V and J ends lost 5 bases and 5 bases, in that order; junction bases with no gene match: 8. The CDR3 loop spans 16 amino acids. CDR3 sequence reads: CASSKGGLAAHNEQFF. CDR3 nucleotides: TGCGCCAGCAGCAAGGGGGGACTAGCGGCCCACAATGAGCAGTTCTTC.

The chain uses TRBV19 and TRBJ1-2; the match to TRBD1 covers 7 bases. Germline V gives CDR1 LNHDA, CDR2 SQIVND (reference sequence). V was clipped by 5 bases and J by 5 bases; unmatched bases: 8. The CDR3 consists of 14 residues. In nucleotides, the CDR3 is TGTGCCAGTAGTCTGACGACAGGGACATATGGCTACACCTTC. It codes for CASSLTTGTYGYTF. Drawing the rest from reference TRBV19 and TRBJ1-2, the complete variable domain is DGGITQSPKYLFRKEGQNVTLSCEQNLNHDAMYWYRQDPGQGLRLIYYSQIVNDFQKGDIAEGYSVSREKKESFPLTVTSAQKNPTAFYLCASSLTTGTYGYTFGSGTRLTVV.

Written as DNA, the CDR3 is TGCAGCGTCGGGACAGGGAACATGAACACTGAAGCTTTCTTT. This sequence encodes CSVGTGNMNTEAFF. The chain employs TRBV29-1 and TRBJ1-1; 9 bases are a match to TRBD1. Germline values: CDR1 SQVTM, CDR2 ANQGSEA. CDR3 length: 14 amino acids. The ends lost 6 bases at V and 0 bases at J; junction bases unmatched: 5.

The rearrangement links TRBV11-3 to TRBJ2-1, with TRBD2 matching 15 bases. The germline V gene has CDR1 SGHNT and CDR2 YENEEA. This CDR3 spans 17 amino acids. The ends lost 3 bases at V and 8 bases at J; junction bases unmatched: 8. CDR3 sequence (DNA): TGTGCCAGCAGCTTGAATGCCGGACTAGCGGGAGGGGATGAGCAGTTCTTC. It encodes CASSLNAGLAGGDEQFF.

The V and J genes are TRBV7-3 and TRBJ2-1, with 8 nucleotides matching TRBD2. V shed 1 base, J shed 5 bases, and the junction held 7 bases outside the gene matches. The CDR3 loop spans 16 amino acids. Germline CDR1 and CDR2: SGHTA and FQGTGA. In nucleotides, the CDR3 is TGTGCCAGCAGCTTAAGTAGCGGGGTGCCAAACAATGAGCAGTTCTTC. It encodes CASSLSSGVPNNEQFF.

The chain is built from TRBV10-3 and TRBJ1-2; D is unresolved. This CDR3 is 14 amino acids long. Looked up from germline, CDR1 is ENHRY and CDR2 is SYGVKD. The germline V and J ends were trimmed by 0 bases and 2 bases, with 7 bases remaining between them. The CDR3 sequence: CAISESTVNYGYTF. CDR3 nucleotide sequence: TGTGCCATCAGTGAGTCCACAGTCAACTATGGCTACACCTTC.

The chain has TRBV14 and TRBJ2-7; 9 bases map to TRBD2. The CDR3 is 17 amino acids. From germline, CDR1 is SGHDN and CDR2 FVKESK. The V gene end was trimmed by 1 base and the J gene end by 3 bases; junction bases not matched to a gene: 10. CDR3 loop: CASSQGVLAGLRYEQYF. Written as DNA, the CDR3 is TGTGCCAGCAGCCAAGGCGTGCTAGCGGGACTTCGCTACGAGCAGTACTTC.

The chain is built from TRBV4-1 and TRBJ2-1; TRBD2 matches 9 bases. CDR1 and CDR2 (germline): MGHRA, YSYEKL. The CDR3 loop spans 17 amino acids. After removal of 0 bases from V and 4 bases from J, the junction contained 7 bases not matched to a gene. The CDR3 sequence: CASSQDRAGGSYNEQFF. The CDR3 nucleotides read TGCGCCAGCAGCCAAGATAGGGCGGGAGGGAGTTACAATGAGCAGTTCTTC.

The V call is TRBV29-1, the J call TRBJ1-1; no clear D gene. CDR1 SQVTM and CDR2 ANQGSEA come from the germline V gene. The V end was cut by 3 bases, the J end by 0 bases, with 8 bases between. The CDR3 consists of 13 residues. This CDR3 is CSVERALNTEAFF. CDR3 DNA: TGCAGCGTTGAGAGGGCACTGAACACTGAAGCTTTCTTT.

This clone is a singleton in its sample. V usage is TRBV9 and J usage is TRBJ1-5, with D unclear. This CDR3 has 14 residues. The germline V gene encodes CDR1 SGDLS and CDR2 YYNGEE. V lost 0 bases, J lost 0 bases, and 4 bases lay in between. CDR3 nucleotides: TGTGCCAGCAGCGTAGACAGTAGCAATCAGCCCCAGCATTTT. This codes for CASSVDSSNQPQHF.

The chain couples TRBV29-1 to TRBJ2-2; 8 bases line up with TRBD2. Trimming at V came to 5 bases and at J to 5 bases, leaving 13 bases not matched to a gene. The CDR3 consists of 16 residues. From germline, CDR1 is SQVTM and CDR2 ANQGSEA. For the CDR3, the DNA is TGCAGCGTTTCGGACCGGGGGGGCCTTCGAACCGGGGAGCTGTTTTTT. It specifies CSVSDRGGLRTGELFF.

This clone was observed a single time. The rearrangement uses TRBV27 and TRBJ2-7; weak D call: TRBD2 (5 bases). Germline CDR1 MNHEY, CDR2 SMNVEV (reference sequence). The CDR3 is 13 residues long. Trimming stripped 3 bases from V and 6 bases from J, with 12 bases between. The CDR3 spells CASSLAGSGEQYF. CDR3 nucleotides: TGTGCCAGCAGTTTGGCGGGTTCGGGCGAGCAGTACTTC.

The rearrangement uses TRBV4-1 and TRBJ2-7, with TRBD1 identical over 8 bases. Germline CDR1 and CDR2: MGHRA and YSYEKL. The V segment lost 6 bases and the J segment 6 bases; nucleotides outside the gene matches: 1. The CDR3 has 11 residues. The DNA for the CDR3 is TGCGCCAGCAGGGGGACAGGCGAGCAGTACTTC. Its protein product is CASRGTGEQYF.

The gene calls are TRBV25-1 and TRBJ2-2; D is perhaps TRBD2 (5 bases). The CDR3 runs 13 residues. V lost 3 bases and J lost 5, with 7 bases in between. In germline, CDR1 is MGHDK, CDR2 SYGVNS. The CDR3 loop is CASSDGVTGELFF. The DNA for the CDR3 is TGTGCCAGCAGTGACGGGGTAACCGGGGAGCTGTTTTTT.

The genes are TRBV4-1 and TRBJ2-5, with TRBD2 matching 7 bases. The J segment lost 3 bases and the V segment lost 3 bases, leaving 1 base of the junction unmatched. This CDR3 comprises 13 residues. Germline CDR1 MGHRA, CDR2 YSYEKL. The CDR3 loop reads CASSQTSKETQYF. Written as DNA, the CDR3 is TGCGCCAGCAGCCAGACTAGCAAAGAGACCCAGTACTTC.

The chain carries TRBV6-5 and TRBJ1-2; D unresolved. V was shortened by 4 bases and J by 4 bases, with 19 bases between the two germline ends. The V gene's germline CDR1 is MNHEY and CDR2 SVGAGI. This CDR3 has 16 amino acids. DNA of the CDR3: TGTGCCAGCAGTTCTCATGGAGGGCCCCCGTTCTATGGCTACACCTTC. Its protein is CASSSHGGPPFYGYTF.